This paragraph reports one TCR beta chain. MiXCR, run by TCRdb on the RACE reads, gives a single entry per CDR3 protein. The sample contains approximately 87,000 distinct CDR3 sequences, about an eighth of which appear only once. Trimming shortened V by 5 bases and J by 4 bases, and 14 bases separated the two germline ends. CDR1 and CDR2 from the germline V gene are MDHEN and SYDVKM. The CDR3 consists of 14 residues. The record originates from a study of human T cells and chemical hapten exposure. The wider study: Read at 6 days, the patch tests placed 0.01% DPC on the upper back. Predominantly women, the patients had alopecia areata, totalis or universalis. TCR yields per sample varied, mainly owing to small pooled library volume differences.

As to time point: patch test 2, 6 weeks after DPC sensitization. Noted treatment: therapeutic diphenylcyclopropenone sensitization with weekly scalp DPC. Phlebotomy was performed prior to application of every patch test. This chain uses TRBV28 with TRBJ1-2; no firm D call. This material consisted of whole blood, taken in connection with sensitization to the hapten diphenylcyclopropenone (DPC). The receptor was isolated from a woman in her thirties or forties with alopecia areata. Some clones in this sample may be carry-over from other donors' samples. This CDR3 is CASSGSGSSYGYTF. CDR3 bases: TGTGCCAGCAGTGGGTCGGGCAGTAGCTATGGCTACACCTTC.